The 23 T cell receptor beta chains presented below share a single source sample, sequenced in a study of radiotherapy plus CTLA-4 blockade in lung cancer. Only in-frame clones appear in the TCRdb table, and some are missing; sequencing was by immunoSEQ multiplex PCR. The data show some 32,000 clones, roughly 77% seen once. Sequencing used peripheral blood, obtained from a patient treated with radiotherapy plus ipilimumab. These receptors originate from a human donor with non-small cell lung cancer that progressed on radiotherapy plus ipilimumab.

The chain carries TRBV5-1 and TRBJ2-7, with 9 nucleotides matching TRBD2. Germline V gene lookup returns CDR1 SGHRS and CDR2 YFSETQ. V dropped 3 bases and J dropped 0; count of bases not matched to a gene: 7. CDR3 size: 16 residues. The CDR3 sequence is CASSSAAGGLSYEQYF. The CDR3 DNA reads TGCGCCAGCAGCTCCGCAGCGGGGGGACTCTCCTACGAGCAGTACTTC.

V gene TRBV6-5 combines with J gene TRBJ2-2; 9 bases line up with TRBD2. The trim removed 7 bases at V and 6 bases at J, leaving 9 bases unmatched. Germline values: CDR1 MNHEY, CDR2 SVGAGI. The length of the CDR3 is 15 residues. The CDR3 DNA sequence: TGTGCCAGCATGTGGAGCGGGGGGCCCCCCGGGGAGCTGTTTTTT. Amino acids: CASMWSGGPPGELFF.

V gene TRBV19 combines with J gene TRBJ1-1; D gene unclear. V was pared by 6 bases and J by 5 bases, with 10 bases between. Germline V gene lookup returns CDR1 LNHDA and CDR2 SQIVND (reference sequence). The CDR3 spans 12 residues. The CDR3 spells CASRDGETEAFF. In DNA form, the CDR3 reads TGTGCCAGTAGGGATGGGGAGACTGAAGCTTTCTTT.

The genes are TRBV5-1 and TRBJ2-7; 7 bases agree with TRBD2. V shed 5 bases and J 3 bases; nucleotides not matched to a gene: 2. The CDR3 totals 12 residues. Germline loops: CDR1 SGHRS, CDR2 YFSETQ. CDR3 bases: TGCGCCAGCAGGAGGGAGGGCTACGAGCAGTACTTC. Translating it yields CASRREGYEQYF.

The chain carries TRBV6-5 and TRBJ1-5, with 9 bases identical to TRBD1. The CDR3 is 13 amino acids. V dropped 6 bases and J dropped 5; count of bases not matched to a gene: 2. The germline V gene has CDR1 MNHEY and CDR2 SVGAGI. The CDR3 reads CASRQGAYQPQHF. CDR3 in DNA: TGTGCCAGCAGACAGGGGGCATATCAGCCCCAGCATTTT.

CDR3 sequence (DNA): TGCGCCAGCAGCTTGGCCAACAGGGGCCTCTACAATGAGCAGTTCTTC. The encoded protein is CASSLANRGLYNEQFF. This chain joins TRBV5-1 and TRBJ2-1; 7 bases are shared with TRBD1. There are 16 residues in the CDR3. V was pared by 0 bases and J by 3 bases, with 6 bases of the junction left unmatched. Germline CDR1 SGHRS, CDR2 YFSETQ.

The genes are TRBV14 and TRBJ2-5; 8 bases are shared with TRBD1. CDR3 length: 15 residues. V shed 3 bases and J 0 bases; nucleotides not matched to a gene: 3. CDR1 is SGHDN and CDR2 is FVKESK in the germline V gene. The CDR3 coding sequence is TGTGCCAGCAGCCATAGGACAGGGTACCAAGAGACCCAGTACTTC. Amino acids: CASSHRTGYQETQYF. Looking up the rest from reference TRBV14 and TRBJ2-5 gives the full variable domain: EAGVTQFPSHSVIEKGQTVTLRCDPISGHDNLYWYRRVMGKEIKFLLHFVKESKQDESGMPNNRFLAERTGGTYSTLKVQPAELEDSGVYFCASSHRTGYQETQYFGPGTRLLVL.

This chain uses TRBV6-5 with TRBJ2-5; D is possibly TRBD2 (7 bases). CDR3 length equals 15 residues. Trimming stripped 5 bases from V and 5 bases from J, with 18 bases between. Germline loops: CDR1 MNHEY, CDR2 SVGAGI. The CDR3 here is CASSPLGGGWETQYF. CDR3 in DNA: TGTGCCAGCAGTCCCTTGGGGGGGGGCTGGGAGACCCAGTACTTC.

This clone was found once. The chain links TRBV9 to TRBJ1-3; 9 nucleotides line up with TRBD1. Unmatched junction bases numbered 7, after V lost 3 bases and J lost 6 bases. The CDR3 is 15 residues long. Germline CDR1 reads SGDLS; CDR2 reads YYNGEE. The chain's CDR3 is CASSGLQGAANTIYF. In DNA, the CDR3 is TGTGCCAGCAGCGGGCTACAGGGGGCCGCAAACACCATATATTTT.

The J gene is TRBJ2-3, the V gene TRBV9, with D perhaps TRBD2 (6 bases). V was pared by 3 bases and J by 2 bases, with 13 bases between. Germline CDR1 SGDLS, CDR2 YYNGEE. The CDR3 sequence is 15 residues long. CDR3: CASSATGVVTDTQYF. The CDR3 bases are TGTGCCAGCAGCGCCACGGGGGTGGTCACAGATACGCAGTATTTT.

The gene calls are TRBV6-6 and TRBJ1-5; the D gene is possibly TRBD1 (6 bases). Germline V gene lookup returns CDR1 MNHNY and CDR2 SVGAGI (reference sequence). CDR3 length: 15 amino acids. The V end lost 6 bases, the J end lost 4 bases, and 16 bases lay between the germline ends. In DNA, the CDR3 is TGTGCCAGCAGCCCACCGGGGGGCGGGAATCAGCCCCAGCATTTT. Translation gives CASSPPGGGNQPQHF.

The chain couples TRBV11-1 to TRBJ1-1, with a possible D match to TRBD1 (6 bases). The V gene's germline CDR1 is SGHAT and CDR2 FQDESV (reference sequence). The CDR3 extends over 15 amino acids. Trimming stripped 0 bases from V and 4 bases from J, with 12 bases between. The CDR3 sequence: CASSLAYREPTEAFF. The CDR3 bases are TGTGCCAGCAGCTTAGCCTACAGGGAACCCACTGAAGCTTTCTTT.

The J gene is TRBJ1-2, the V gene TRBV7-9; possibly TRBD1 for D (5 bases). Germline CDR1 and CDR2: SEHNR and FQNEAQ (reference sequence). The CDR3 loop spans 12 amino acids. V dropped 11 bases and J dropped 1 base, with 11 bases sitting between them. The CDR3 loop reads CAEYRGNYGYTF. CDR3 DNA: TGTGCCGAGTATAGGGGTAACTATGGCTACACCTTC.

V gene TRBV7-3 combines with J gene TRBJ2-5, with 8 bases that match TRBD2. V shed 5 bases, J shed 4 bases, and the junction held 9 bases outside the gene matches. CDR3 length: 15 residues. Germline V gene lookup returns CDR1 SGHTA and CDR2 FQGTGA. CDR3 nucleotides: TGTGCCAGCAGCCTACGCCCCGGGGGGGGAGAGACCCAGTACTTC. Protein product: CASSLRPGGGETQYF.

This sequence joins TRBV19 and TRBJ2-5, with 9 bases fitting TRBD2. The CDR3 runs 16 residues. Trimming took 1 base from V and 1 from J; bases not matched to a gene: 4. CDR1 is LNHDA and CDR2 is SQIVND in the germline V gene (reference sequence). This CDR3 reads CASSIGLAGFQETQYF. The DNA of the CDR3 is TGTGCCAGTAGTATAGGGCTAGCGGGGTTCCAAGAGACCCAGTACTTC.

This chain joins TRBV7-2 and TRBJ2-1; the D gene is possibly TRBD1 (7 bases). The CDR3 extends over 16 amino acids. Germline V gives CDR1 SGHTA, CDR2 FQGNSA. V was cut by 6 bases and J by 4 bases, with 19 bases left in between. DNA for the CDR3: TGTGCCAGCAGACAAACCCCGGGGGACAGATACAATGAGCAGTTCTTC. Translation: CASRQTPGDRYNEQFF.

This chain links TRBV7-2 with TRBJ2-5; TRBD2 matches 9 bases. The V gene end was trimmed by 1 base and the J gene end by 1 base; junction bases not matched to a gene: 4. CDR1 SGHTA and CDR2 FQGNSA come from the germline V gene. This CDR3 spans 16 amino acids. CDR3 in amino acids: CASSLVAGAFQETQYF. In DNA, the CDR3 is TGTGCCAGCAGCTTAGTAGCGGGGGCCTTCCAAGAGACCCAGTACTTC. Using reference TRBV7-2 and TRBJ2-5 for the parts outside the CDR3, the full variable domain is GAGVSQSPSNKVTEKGKDVELRCDPISGHTALYWYRQSLGQGLEFLIYFQGNSAPDKSGLPSDRFSAERTGGSVSTLTIQRTQQEDSAVYLCASSLVAGAFQETQYFGPGTRLLVL.

This clone has just a few counts. The chain is built from TRBV14 and TRBJ2-3; 13 bases are shared with TRBD2. The junction had 10 bases not matched to a gene; V was cut back by 5 bases and J by 5 bases. The CDR3 sequence is 17 residues long. The V gene's germline CDR1 is SGHDN and CDR2 FVKESK. The CDR3 nucleotides are TGTGCCAGCAGCACTCGACTAGCGGGGGGTCGAGGAGATACGCAGTATTTT. This sequence encodes CASSTRLAGGRGDTQYF.

This clone was observed a few times. This sequence joins TRBV10-3 and TRBJ2-2, with a weak D call TRBD1 (5 bases). Germline V gene sequence: CDR1 ENHRY, CDR2 SYGVKD. The CDR3 has 13 residues. V lost 6 bases and J lost 1, with 6 bases in between. In nucleotides, the CDR3 is TGTGCCATCAGCCAGGGGAACACCGGGGAGCTGTTTTTT. Amino acids: CAISQGNTGELFF.

The V call is TRBV7-9, the J call TRBJ2-6; perhaps TRBD2 as D (6 bases). The V gene's germline CDR1 is SEHNR and CDR2 FQNEAQ (reference sequence). This CDR3 has 15 residues. V dropped 5 bases and J dropped 4 bases, with 12 bases sitting between them. CDR3 region: CASSPWEAGANVLTF. The CDR3 DNA reads TGTGCCAGCAGCCCCTGGGAGGCAGGGGCCAACGTCCTGACTTTC.

V and J are TRBV19 and TRBJ1-4; no clear D. The V end was cut by 6 bases, the J end by 7 bases, with 18 bases between. Germline CDR1 reads LNHDA; CDR2 reads SQIVND (reference sequence). The CDR3 spans 15 residues. DNA of the CDR3: TGTGCCAGTAGCCCCAACTTATCCACGGGTGAAAAACTGTTTTTT. Translated, it gives CASSPNLSTGEKLFF. The full variable domain, in which reference TRBV19 and TRBJ1-4 provide the parts outside the CDR3, is DGGITQSPKYLFRKEGQNVTLSCEQNLNHDAMYWYRQDPGQGLRLIYYSQIVNDFQKGDIAEGYSVSREKKESFPLTVTSAQKNPTAFYLCASSPNLSTGEKLFFGSGTQLSVL.

This chain uses TRBV7-3 with TRBJ2-2; D might be TRBD1 (5 bases). V lost 2 bases and J lost 0, with 7 bases in between. Germline values: CDR1 SGHTA, CDR2 FQGTGA. The CDR3 length is 15 residues. The CDR3 sequence is CASSLWGPNTGELFF. The DNA for the CDR3 is TGTGCCAGCAGCTTATGGGGCCCGAACACCGGGGAGCTGTTTTTT.

The chain employs TRBV18 and TRBJ1-4, with D maybe TRBD1 (6 bases). Trimming removed 1 base from V and 5 bases from J, with 11 bases in between. The CDR3 length is 15 residues. CDR1 and CDR2 from the germline V gene are KGHSH and LQKENI. The CDR3 spells CASSPQDSSNEKLFF. As DNA, the CDR3 is TGTGCCAGCTCACCACAGGACAGCTCAAATGAAAAACTGTTTTTT.